This T cell receptor beta chain was documented in a study of blood T cell repertoires in COVID-19. Study in general: Italy, Spain and the United States were the sources of the convalescent and acute COVID-19 samples. PBMCs, B-cell-depleted T cells, or T cells were the source of the cDNA or gDNA that made up the material.

The protocol was immunoSEQ multiplex PCR, while the TCRdb copy is restricted to in-frame clones and leaves out a portion. The sample contains tens of thousands of clones, approximately 90% of which appear only once. CDR3 size: 17 residues. After removal of 1 base from V and 7 bases from J, the junction contained 12 bases not matched to a gene. Looked up from germline, CDR1 is MNHNS and CDR2 is SASEGT. The V call is TRBV6-1, the J call TRBJ1-5; 8 bases align to TRBD1. Sequenced: peripheral blood. This receptor was obtained from a man aged 60 to 69 with active COVID-19. CDR3 loop: CASSEVEDRGTRQPQHF. DNA for the CDR3: TGTGCCAGCAGTGAAGTGGAAGACAGGGGTACTCGGCAGCCCCAGCATTTT.